Reported below is one T cell receptor beta chain. This specimen belongs to a study of control samples from healthy donors and cancer patients. Sequenced by immunoSEQ multiplex PCR; TCRdb stores in-frame clones only, minus some. The sample records about 59,000 clones, about 92% being singletons. V lost 4 bases, J lost 3 bases, and 7 bases stayed unmatched. CDR3 length equals 15 residues. Germline assignment: CDR1 MNHNY and CDR2 SVGAGI (reference sequence). Source material: PBMCs. This TCR derives from a man in his forties with colorectal cancer. This chain joins TRBV6-6 and TRBJ1-1; TRBD1 aligns across 8 bases. The chain's CDR3 is CASSFTGGRDTEAFF. The DNA of the CDR3 is TGTGCCAGCAGTTTTACAGGGGGAAGGGACACTGAAGCTTTCTTT.